This T cell receptor (beta chain) stems from a study of technical replicates of blood from a few donors (dated by TCRdb to about 2017). About this clone itself: The clone's antigen remains unknown. Base qualities are not recorded, but no much larger clone differs from it by a single base.

Receptor amplification or capture employed the immunoSEQ multiplex PCR assay. Held by TCRdb, this immuneACCESS table contains in-frame sequences only and omits some clones. Under half of the omission traces to an unresolved V gene where checked; the cause of the rest is unknown. In this sample the table shows around 69,000 clones, roughly 90% of which occur a single time. The leading ten clones occupy under 6% of the sample. The germline V gene supplies CDR1 SGHRS and CDR2 YFSETQ. Deletion took 0 bases off V and 1 base off J, with a span of 9 bases between the germline ends. From the cysteine through the phenylalanine, the CDR3 covers 15 amino acids. CDR3 DNA only is kept here, 45 bases in frame from base 1.

The sequenced material came from PBMCs. The sequence was obtained from a human donor in good health. Some clones in this sample may be carry-over from other donors' samples. The sequence joins TRBV5-1 to TRBJ2-3; the D segment cannot be called with confidence. The DNA sequence is TGCGCCAGCAGCTTGGGGCAGGCCGGCACAGATACGCAGTATTTT. Its amino acids are CASSLGQAGTDTQYF.